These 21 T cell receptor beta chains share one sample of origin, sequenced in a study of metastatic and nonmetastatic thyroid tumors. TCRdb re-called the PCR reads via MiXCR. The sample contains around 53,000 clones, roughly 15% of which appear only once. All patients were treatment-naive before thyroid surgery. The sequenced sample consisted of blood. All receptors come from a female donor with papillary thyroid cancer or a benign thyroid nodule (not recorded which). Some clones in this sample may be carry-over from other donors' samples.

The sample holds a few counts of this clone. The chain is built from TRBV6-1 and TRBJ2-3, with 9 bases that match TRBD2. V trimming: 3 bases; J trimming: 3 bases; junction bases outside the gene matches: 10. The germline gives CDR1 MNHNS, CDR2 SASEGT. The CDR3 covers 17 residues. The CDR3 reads CASSERGAGGPTDTQYF. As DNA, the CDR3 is TGTGCCAGCAGTGAGAGGGGGGCGGGAGGGCCGACAGATACGCAGTATTTT.

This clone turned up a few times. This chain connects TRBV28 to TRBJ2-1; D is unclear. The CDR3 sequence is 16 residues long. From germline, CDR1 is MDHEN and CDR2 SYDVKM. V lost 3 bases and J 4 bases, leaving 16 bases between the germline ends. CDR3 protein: CASSFNWSLVYNEQFF. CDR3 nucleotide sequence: TGTGCCAGCAGTTTCAACTGGTCGCTGGTTTACAATGAGCAGTTCTTC.

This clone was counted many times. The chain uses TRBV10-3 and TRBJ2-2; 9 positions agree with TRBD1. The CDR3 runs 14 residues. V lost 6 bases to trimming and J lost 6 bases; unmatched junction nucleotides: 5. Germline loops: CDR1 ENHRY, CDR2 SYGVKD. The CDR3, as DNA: TGTGCCATCAGGGGACAGGGAGTTCCCGGGGAGCTGTTTTTT. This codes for CAIRGQGVPGELFF.

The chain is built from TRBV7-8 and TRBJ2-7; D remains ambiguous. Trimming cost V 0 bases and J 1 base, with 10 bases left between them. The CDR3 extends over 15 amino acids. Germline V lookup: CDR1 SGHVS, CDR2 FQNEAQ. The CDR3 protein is CASSLAYGQSYEQYF. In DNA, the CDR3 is TGTGCCAGCAGCTTAGCGTATGGGCAATCCTACGAGCAGTACTTC.

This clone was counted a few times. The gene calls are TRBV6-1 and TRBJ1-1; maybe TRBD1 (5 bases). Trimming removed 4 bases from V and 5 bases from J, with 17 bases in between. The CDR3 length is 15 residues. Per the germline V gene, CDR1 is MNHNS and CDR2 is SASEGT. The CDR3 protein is CASSGLERGRTEAFF. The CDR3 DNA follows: TGTGCCAGCAGTGGGTTAGAGCGGGGACGAACTGAAGCTTTCTTT.

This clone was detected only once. The CDR3 DNA reads TGCAGTGCTAGAGAGGGGGCAAAACGGGGGTCCAACGAGCAGTACTTC. Amino acid sequence: CSAREGAKRGSNEQYF. This sequence joins TRBV20-1 and TRBJ2-7, with D perhaps TRBD1 or TRBD2 (6 bases each). V lost 0 bases and J 5 bases, leaving 20 bases between the germline ends. The CDR3 sequence is 16 residues long. Germline V gene lookup returns CDR1 DFQATT and CDR2 SNEGSKA (reference sequence).

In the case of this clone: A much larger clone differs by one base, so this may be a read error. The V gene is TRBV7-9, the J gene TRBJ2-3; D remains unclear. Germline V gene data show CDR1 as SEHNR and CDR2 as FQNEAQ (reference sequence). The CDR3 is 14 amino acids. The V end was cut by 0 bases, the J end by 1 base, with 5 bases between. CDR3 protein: CASSLAQGTDTQYF. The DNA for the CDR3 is TGTGCCAGCAGCTTAGCGCAGGGCACAGATACGCAGTATTTT.

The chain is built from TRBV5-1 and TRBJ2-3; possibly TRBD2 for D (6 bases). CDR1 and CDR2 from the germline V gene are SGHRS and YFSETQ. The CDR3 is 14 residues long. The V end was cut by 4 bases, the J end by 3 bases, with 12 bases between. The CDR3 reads CASSAAGYTDTQYF. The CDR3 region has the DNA TGCGCCAGCAGCGCGGCGGGGTATACAGATACGCAGTATTTT.

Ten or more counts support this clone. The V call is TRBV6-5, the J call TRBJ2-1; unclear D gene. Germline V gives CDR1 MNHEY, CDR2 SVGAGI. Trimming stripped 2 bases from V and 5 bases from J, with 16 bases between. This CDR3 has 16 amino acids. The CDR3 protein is CASSYRASVLDNEQFF. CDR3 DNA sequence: TGTGCCAGCAGTTACCGGGCGTCGGTTCTTGACAATGAGCAGTTCTTC.

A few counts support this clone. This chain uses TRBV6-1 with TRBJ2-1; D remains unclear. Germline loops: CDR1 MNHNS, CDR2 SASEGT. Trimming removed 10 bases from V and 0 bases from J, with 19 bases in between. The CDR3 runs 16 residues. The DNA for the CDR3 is TGTGCCAACGCCCTCCCTTATGTGGCCTCCTACAATGAGCAGTTCTTC. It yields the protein CANALPYVASYNEQFF.

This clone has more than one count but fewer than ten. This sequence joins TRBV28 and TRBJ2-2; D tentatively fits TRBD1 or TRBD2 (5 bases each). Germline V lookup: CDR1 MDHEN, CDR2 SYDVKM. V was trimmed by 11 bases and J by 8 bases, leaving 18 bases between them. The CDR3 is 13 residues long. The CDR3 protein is CAGCPGSTGELFF. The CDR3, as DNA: TGTGCCGGCTGTCCAGGGAGCACAGGGGAGCTGTTTTTT. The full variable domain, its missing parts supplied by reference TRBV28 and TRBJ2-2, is DVKVTQSSRYLVKRTGEKVFLECVQDMDHENMFWYRQDPGLGLRLIYFSYDVKMKEKGDIPEGYSVSREKKERFSLILESASTNQTSMYLCAGCPGSTGELFFGEGSRLTVL.

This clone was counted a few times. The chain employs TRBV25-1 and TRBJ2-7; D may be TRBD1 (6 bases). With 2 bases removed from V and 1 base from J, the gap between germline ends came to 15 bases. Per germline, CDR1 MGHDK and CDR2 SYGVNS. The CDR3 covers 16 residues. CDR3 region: CASSERLLQGSYEQYF. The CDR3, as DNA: TGTGCCAGCAGTGAACGGTTGTTACAGGGTTCCTACGAGCAGTACTTC.

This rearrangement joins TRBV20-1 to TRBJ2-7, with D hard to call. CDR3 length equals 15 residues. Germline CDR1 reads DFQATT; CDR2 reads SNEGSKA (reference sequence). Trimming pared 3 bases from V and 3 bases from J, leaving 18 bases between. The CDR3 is CSASRNRAANYEQYF. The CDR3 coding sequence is TGCAGTGCTAGTCGAAATAGGGCAGCTAACTACGAGCAGTACTTC.

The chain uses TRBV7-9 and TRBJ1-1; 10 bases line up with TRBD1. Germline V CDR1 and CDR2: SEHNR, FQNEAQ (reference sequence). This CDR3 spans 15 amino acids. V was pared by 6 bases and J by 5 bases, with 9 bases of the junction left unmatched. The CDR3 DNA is TGTGCCAGCAGTTCCGGGACAGGGGTCATTACTGAAGCTTTCTTT. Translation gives CASSSGTGVITEAFF.

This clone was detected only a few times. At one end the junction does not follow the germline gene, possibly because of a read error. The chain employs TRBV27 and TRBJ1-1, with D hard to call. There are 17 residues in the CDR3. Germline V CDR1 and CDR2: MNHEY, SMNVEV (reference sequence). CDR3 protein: CASSLNPPAYLNTEAFF. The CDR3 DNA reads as TGTGCCAGTAGTTTAAACCCCCCCGCATACTTGAACACTGAAGCTTTCTTT.

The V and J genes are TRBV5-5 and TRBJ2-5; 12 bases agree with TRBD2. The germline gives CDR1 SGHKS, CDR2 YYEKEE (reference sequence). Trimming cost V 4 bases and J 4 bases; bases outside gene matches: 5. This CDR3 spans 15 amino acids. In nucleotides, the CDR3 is TGTGCCAGCAGCCGAAGACTAGCGGGGGTAGAGACCCAGTACTTC. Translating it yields CASSRRLAGVETQYF.

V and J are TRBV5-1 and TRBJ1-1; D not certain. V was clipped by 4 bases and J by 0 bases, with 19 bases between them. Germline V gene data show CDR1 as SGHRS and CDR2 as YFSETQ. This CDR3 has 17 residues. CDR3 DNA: TGCGCCAGCAGCCCCGATGGGTTAGGCAGCCTGAACACTGAAGCTTTCTTT. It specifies CASSPDGLGSLNTEAFF.

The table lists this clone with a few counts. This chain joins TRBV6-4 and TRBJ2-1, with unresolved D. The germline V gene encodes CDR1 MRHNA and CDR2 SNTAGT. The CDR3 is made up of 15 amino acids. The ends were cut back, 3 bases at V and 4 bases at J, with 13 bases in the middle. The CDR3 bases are TGTGCCAGCAGTGAAGCCGTGGGAACTTACAATGAGCAGTTCTTC. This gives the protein CASSEAVGTYNEQFF.

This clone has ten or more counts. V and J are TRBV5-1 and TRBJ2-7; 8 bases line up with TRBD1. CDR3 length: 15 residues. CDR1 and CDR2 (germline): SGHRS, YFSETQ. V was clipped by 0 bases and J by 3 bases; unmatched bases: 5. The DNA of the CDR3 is TGCGCCAGCAGCTTGGGACAGGGGAGTCTCTACGAGCAGTACTTC. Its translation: CASSLGQGSLYEQYF.

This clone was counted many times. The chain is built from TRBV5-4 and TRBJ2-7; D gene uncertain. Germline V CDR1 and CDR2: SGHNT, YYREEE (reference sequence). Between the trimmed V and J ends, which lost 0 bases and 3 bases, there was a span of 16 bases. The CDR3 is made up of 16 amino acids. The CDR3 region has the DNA TGTGCCAGCAGCTTGGTATTTGTCGGACGGAACTACGAGCAGTACTTC. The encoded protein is CASSLVFVGRNYEQYF.

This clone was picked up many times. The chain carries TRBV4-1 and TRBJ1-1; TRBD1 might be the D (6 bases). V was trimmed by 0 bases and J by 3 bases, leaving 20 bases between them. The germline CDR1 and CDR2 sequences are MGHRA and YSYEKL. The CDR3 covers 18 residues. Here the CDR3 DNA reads TGCGCCAGCAGCCAAGAATTAGGTGGGGGACATGGGCACACTGAAGCTTTCTTT. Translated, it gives CASSQELGGGHGHTEAFF.